Below, 27 T cell receptor beta chains from the same sample are listed, as sequenced in a study of shared clonotypes between healthy human individuals (dated by TCRdb to about 2020). The receptor library was made with the immunoSEQ multiplex PCR assay. The table was pulled from immuneACCESS by TCRdb, which kept in-frame rearrangements only. Such tables lose some clones; where checked, under half of the loss comes from unresolved V genes, and the rest has no known cause. The sample table shows around 2.5 million clones, and 80% to 95% are seen once. Clones ranked in the top ten supply approximately 0.36% of the sample. Sample: naive CD4+ T cells from PBMCs. In the paper's terms, the cell subset or site label means: CD45RA+ positively selected. The receptors shown here come from a man in his late teens or twenties in good health. Some clones in this sample may be carry-over from other donors' samples.

This clone is a singleton in its sample. V usage is TRBV30 and J usage is TRBJ1-2; 8 bases agree with TRBD1. The CDR3 covers 15 residues. CDR1 is GTSNPN, CDR2 SVGIG, per germline (reference sequence). With V trimmed by 4 bases and J by 0 bases, 7 bases remained unmatched. The CDR3 region is CAWTRTGLANYGYTF. The CDR3 region has the DNA TGTGCCTGGACCCGGACAGGGTTAGCTAACTATGGCTACACCTTC.

The J gene is TRBJ2-3, the V gene TRBV6-9, with D possibly being TRBD1 or TRBD2 (6 bases each). The CDR3 totals 16 residues. CDR1 MNHGY and CDR2 SVAAGI come from the germline V gene. The germline V and J ends were trimmed by 11 bases and 2 bases, with 23 bases remaining between them. CDR3 amino acids: CAGSGGGRPSTDTQYF. The CDR3, as DNA: TGTGCCGGAAGTGGTGGGGGGCGTCCATCCACAGATACGCAGTATTTT.

V gene TRBV18 combines with J gene TRBJ2-7, with 7 nucleotides matching TRBD1. Germline V gene lookup returns CDR1 KGHSH and CDR2 LQKENI. CDR3 size: 15 residues. V shed 1 base, J shed 7 bases, and the junction held 10 bases outside the gene matches. CDR3 sequence (DNA): TGTGCCAGCTCACCACGAGGACAGGCTATGGTGGAGCAGTACTTC. Protein sequence: CASSPRGQAMVEQYF.

This clone has only one observation. At the DNA level, this CDR3 is encoded by other sequences in the same sample as well. The V call is TRBV7-2, the J call TRBJ2-7, with 9 nucleotides matching TRBD2. Losses at the gene ends were 3 bases for V and 2 bases for J; bases not matched to a gene: 5. CDR1 is SGHTA and CDR2 is FQGNSA in the germline V gene. This CDR3 is built from 15 residues. Here the CDR3 reads CASSLSSSGAYEQYF. DNA of the CDR3: TGTGCCAGCAGCTTGTCGTCTAGCGGGGCCTACGAGCAGTACTTC.

The chain carries TRBV28 and TRBJ2-7; D unresolved. The germline gives CDR1 MDHEN, CDR2 SYDVKM. Trimming shortened V by 4 bases and J by 7 bases, and 8 bases separated the two germline ends. CDR3 length: 11 residues. As DNA, the CDR3 is TGTGCCAGCAGTTCCCCGGTGGAGCAGTACTTC. As protein: CASSSPVEQYF.

This chain links TRBV7-9 with TRBJ2-1; D not resolved. The ends were cut back, 3 bases at V and 9 bases at J, with 21 bases in the middle. This CDR3 comprises 16 residues. Germline V gene lookup returns CDR1 SEHNR and CDR2 FQNEAQ (reference sequence). CDR3 residues: CASSLGWARENPEQFF. The CDR3 bases are TGTGCCAGCAGCTTGGGTTGGGCCCGCGAGAATCCTGAGCAGTTCTTC.

V and J are TRBV5-1 and TRBJ2-2, with no clear D. In germline, CDR1 is SGHRS, CDR2 YFSETQ. With 1 base removed from V and 5 bases from J, the gap between germline ends came to 9 bases. The CDR3 totals 14 residues. CDR3 sequence: CASSLTLGTGELFF. The CDR3 DNA reads TGCGCCAGCAGCTTGACGTTGGGGACCGGGGAGCTGTTTTTT.

The V and J genes are TRBV7-3 and TRBJ2-1; D could derive from TRBD1 or TRBD2 (5 bases each). Trimming removed 5 bases at V and 9 bases at J, with 14 bases between. Germline V lookup: CDR1 SGHTA, CDR2 FQGTGA. The CDR3 totals 13 residues. DNA for the CDR3: TGTGCCAGCAGCCCGGACCCGGGGCGTGAGCAGTTCTTC. It yields the protein CASSPDPGREQFF.

V usage is TRBV28 and J usage is TRBJ1-2, with D hard to call. CDR3 length equals 14 residues. Trimming took 5 bases from V and 8 from J, leaving 18 bases between them. The germline V gene has CDR1 MDHEN and CDR2 SYDVKM. This chain's CDR3 is CASSLVAGSGGYTF. The CDR3 nucleotides are TGTGCCAGCAGTCTCGTGGCGGGTTCGGGGGGCTACACCTTC.

The rearrangement joins TRBV21-1 to TRBJ2-1; the table's D call, TRBD1, has no DNA check behind it. TRBV21-1 constitutes a pseudogene. This CDR3 region has 18 residues. The CDR3 bases are TGTGCCAGCAGCAAGGATATCGGGACAGGGAAGAACTACAATGAGCAGTTCTTC. The encoded protein is CASSKDIGTGKNYNEQFF.

This clone turned up a few times. The chain couples TRBV30 to TRBJ1-1, with TRBD1 matching 8 bases. The germline V gene encodes CDR1 GTSNPN and CDR2 SVGIG (reference sequence). This CDR3 is built from 17 residues. The J segment lost 3 bases and the V segment lost 5 bases, leaving 17 bases of the junction unmatched. CDR3: CAWSHDGGTGKDTEAFF. The CDR3, as DNA: TGTGCCTGGTCCCACGACGGCGGGACAGGCAAAGACACTGAAGCTTTCTTT.

V and J are TRBV7-9 and TRBJ1-2; D gene unclear. This CDR3 region has 13 residues. CDR1 is SEHNR and CDR2 is FQNEAQ in the germline V gene (reference sequence). Deletions cut 2 bases from V and 4 bases from J, with 8 bases between. The CDR3 DNA reads TGTGCCAGCAGCTTACTGGACCTCTATGGCTACACCTTC. Translation gives CASSLLDLYGYTF.

The rearrangement uses TRBV19 and TRBJ2-1, with D perhaps matching TRBD2 (6 bases). CDR1 is LNHDA and CDR2 is SQIVND in the germline V gene (reference sequence). With 4 bases removed from V and 12 bases from J, the gap between germline ends came to 16 bases. The CDR3 runs 13 residues. The CDR3 nucleotides read TGTGCCAGTAGTAGCTCCTCGACTAGTGGGCAGTTCTTC. Encoded protein: CASSSSSTSGQFF.

This chain connects TRBV19 to TRBJ2-7, with D perhaps assigned TRBD1 or TRBD2 (5 bases each). Trimming pared 4 bases from V and 2 bases from J, leaving 12 bases between. The CDR3 spans 14 residues. In germline, CDR1 is LNHDA, CDR2 SQIVND (reference sequence). The CDR3 protein is CASSSLGTAYEQYF. The CDR3 DNA reads TGTGCCAGTAGTAGTCTTGGGACCGCCTACGAGCAGTACTTC.

This clone came up once. The gene calls are TRBV5-1 and TRBJ2-7; D is possibly TRBD1 or TRBD2 (6 bases each). The CDR3 extends over 14 amino acids. V gave up 4 bases and J gave up 5 bases, with 16 bases separating them. Germline values: CDR1 SGHRS, CDR2 YFSETQ. In DNA, the CDR3 is TGCGCCAGCAGCCCCCGTTTAAGGGGGGACGAGCAGTACTTC. This sequence encodes CASSPRLRGDEQYF.

This chain connects TRBV6-4 to TRBJ1-2; TRBD1 agrees at 8 bases. With V trimmed by 6 bases and J by 8 bases, 17 bases remained unmatched. This CDR3 contains 16 residues. The germline CDR1 and CDR2 sequences are MRHNA and SNTAGT. CDR3 coding DNA: TGTGCCAGCAGCCCAGGGGGCAGAAATTTTGTAGGAGGCTACACCTTC. Translated: CASSPGGRNFVGGYTF.

The chain joins TRBV6-1 to TRBJ2-5; D gene uncertain. V was cut by 7 bases and J by 2 bases, with 11 bases left in between. The CDR3 contains 13 residues. Germline V lookup: CDR1 MNHNS, CDR2 SASEGT. CDR3 loop: CASIFKQQETQYF. In DNA, the CDR3 is TGTGCCAGCATATTCAAACAGCAAGAGACCCAGTACTTC.

The rearrangement links TRBV25-1 to TRBJ1-1; 9 nucleotides agree with TRBD1. Losses at the gene ends were 8 bases for V and 6 bases for J; bases not matched to a gene: 10. Germline V gene sequence: CDR1 MGHDK, CDR2 SYGVNS. The CDR3 has 14 residues. CDR3 in DNA: TGTGCCAGCGGACCCGGGACAGGGATCGCTGAAGCTTTCTTT. It yields the protein CASGPGTGIAEAFF.

The chain has TRBV6-1 and TRBJ2-1; D tentatively reads TRBD1 or TRBD2 (6 bases each). CDR3 size: 16 residues. Trimming stripped 2 bases from V and 0 bases from J, with 11 bases between. Germline assignment: CDR1 MNHNS and CDR2 SASEGT. CDR3 DNA sequence: TGTGCCAGCAGTGAATTTAGGGGGGCCTCCTACAATGAGCAGTTCTTC. Translated: CASSEFRGASYNEQFF.

J is TRBJ1-1 and V is TRBV25-1, with D uncertain. CDR1 is MGHDK and CDR2 is SYGVNS in the germline V gene. This CDR3 comprises 13 residues. V gave up 4 bases and J gave up 4 bases, with 10 bases separating them. CDR3: CASSGNVATEAFF. The CDR3 DNA reads TGTGCCAGCAGTGGAAATGTGGCCACTGAAGCTTTCTTT.

A single count supports this clone. Other nucleotide sequences in the sample specify the same CDR3. The chain is built from TRBV5-1 and TRBJ1-5, with a possible D match to TRBD1 (5 bases). The germline CDR1 and CDR2 sequences are SGHRS and YFSETQ. V shed 1 base and J shed 5 bases, with 7 bases lying between them. The CDR3 is 13 residues long. The CDR3 is CASSLTGDQPQHF. In DNA form, the CDR3 reads TGCGCCAGCAGCTTGACGGGGGATCAGCCCCAGCATTTT.

Note on this clone: At the DNA level, this CDR3 is encoded by other sequences in the same sample as well. V and J are TRBV7-9 and TRBJ2-7; D may be TRBD1 (6 bases). The V end was cut by 0 bases, the J end by 3 bases, with 6 bases between. CDR3 length: 13 amino acids. Germline CDR1 SEHNR, CDR2 FQNEAQ (reference sequence). CDR3 DNA sequence: TGTGCCAGCAGCTTAGCAGGGGGCTACGAGCAGTACTTC. This sequence encodes CASSLAGGYEQYF.

In regard to this clone: No conserved phenylalanine or tryptophan ends this CDR3, so it is likely a read error. The chain combines TRBV4-2 with TRBJ1-2; a possible D gene is TRBD1 (5 bases). CDR1 is LGHNA, CDR2 YNFKEQ, per germline. The CDR3 consists of 17 residues. CDR3 in amino acids: CASSRRAGGGTSSGYTL. Written as DNA, the CDR3 is TGTGCCAGTAGCCGGAGGGCAGGCGGCGGGACGAGTAGCGGCTACACCTTA.

The CDR3 DNA reads TGTGCCAGCAGTGACGACCCATACAGGGGCAATCAGCCCCAGCATTTT. Protein: CASSDDPYRGNQPQHF. V usage is TRBV6-1 and J usage is TRBJ1-5; perhaps TRBD1 as D (6 bases). CDR1 MNHNS and CDR2 SASEGT come from the germline V gene. Between the trimmed V and J ends, which lost 3 bases and 2 bases, there was a span of 14 bases. The CDR3 has 16 residues.

This sequence joins TRBV2 and TRBJ2-7, with 7 bases lining up with TRBD1. CDR3 length: 13 residues. The trim removed 7 bases at V and 2 bases at J, leaving 5 bases unmatched. CDR1 SNHLY and CDR2 FYNNEI come from the germline V gene. CDR3 protein: CASIRQGAYEQYF. In nucleotides, the CDR3 is TGTGCCAGCATCCGGCAGGGGGCCTACGAGCAGTACTTC.

The V call is TRBV5-1, the J call TRBJ2-1; D is perhaps TRBD2 (5 bases). The CDR3 totals 16 residues. The V and J ends lost 4 bases and 7 bases respectively, with 21 bases between them. Looked up from germline, CDR1 is SGHRS and CDR2 is YFSETQ. This CDR3 is CASSPDSTQRRNEQFF. In DNA form, the CDR3 reads TGCGCCAGCAGCCCGGACTCTACACAAAGAAGAAATGAGCAGTTCTTC.

This chain links TRBV5-1 with TRBJ1-1, with TRBD1 as a possible D gene (5 bases). The CDR3 loop spans 15 amino acids. Germline CDR1 reads SGHRS; CDR2 reads YFSETQ. Trimming took off 7 bases at V and 1 base at J, with 17 bases between the two ends. This CDR3 reads CASQGGGAGNTEAFF. The CDR3 region has the DNA TGCGCCAGCCAAGGAGGTGGGGCTGGGAACACTGAAGCTTTCTTT. The full variable domain, with the rest looked up from reference TRBV5-1 and TRBJ1-1, is KAGVTQTPRYLIKTRGQQVTLSCSPISGHRSVSWYQQTPGQGLQFLFEYFSETQRNKGNFPGRFSGRQFSNSRSEMNVSTLELGDSALYLCASQGGGAGNTEAFFGQGTRLTVV.